This T cell receptor beta chain appears in the sequencing data of a study of blood T cell repertoires in COVID-19. Study overall: Sites across the United States, Italy and Spain contributed samples from acute and convalescent COVID-19.

Repertoires were generated with immunoSEQ multiplex PCR, while TCRdb's copy carries only in-frame clones and drops some. Of around 100,000 clones in the sample, around 80% were seen once. The CDR3 spans 15 residues. V shed 4 bases, J shed 3 bases, and the junction held 6 bases outside the gene matches. The V gene's germline CDR1 is SGHRS and CDR2 YFSETQ. Source material: peripheral blood. This sequence joins TRBV5-1 and TRBJ2-5, with 10 bases aligning to TRBD2. This receptor was taken from a man between 65 and 85 years old with active or convalescent COVID-19. DNA of the CDR3: TGCGCCAGCAGCATAGCCGGGACTAGCGAAGAGACCCAGTACTTC. As protein: CASSIAGTSEETQYF.